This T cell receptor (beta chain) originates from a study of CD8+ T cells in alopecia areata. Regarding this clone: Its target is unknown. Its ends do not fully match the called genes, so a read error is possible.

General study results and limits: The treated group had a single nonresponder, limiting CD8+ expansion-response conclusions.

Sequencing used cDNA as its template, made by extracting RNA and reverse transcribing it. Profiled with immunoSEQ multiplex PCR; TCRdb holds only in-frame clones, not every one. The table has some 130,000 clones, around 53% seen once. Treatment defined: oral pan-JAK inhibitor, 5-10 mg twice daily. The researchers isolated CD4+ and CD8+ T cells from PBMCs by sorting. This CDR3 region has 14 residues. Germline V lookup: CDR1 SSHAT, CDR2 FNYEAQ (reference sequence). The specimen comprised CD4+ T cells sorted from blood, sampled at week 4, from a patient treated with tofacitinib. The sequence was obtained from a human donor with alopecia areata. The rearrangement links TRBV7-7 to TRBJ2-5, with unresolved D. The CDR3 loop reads CASSLGANKETQYF. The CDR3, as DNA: TGTGCTAGCAGCCTAGGAGCCAATAAAGAGACCCAGTACTTC.